Each of the 13 T cell receptor beta chains below was sequenced from the same sample in a study of T cells in Graves' hyperthyroidism and ophthalmopathy. Amplified TCR beta CDR3 regions came from RNA transcripts. Carried out on the TCR CDR3, a first-round RT-PCR used the HTBI primer set. TCRdb used MiXCR to reprocess the multiplex PCR reads, holding one entry per CDR3 protein. The profile shows about 330,000 distinct CDR3 sequences, approximately 14% of them singletons. The specimen was blood. The receptors were sampled from a woman aged 40 to 50 with Graves' ophthalmopathy.

This clonotype was seen at least ten times. The gene calls are TRBV2 and TRBJ2-1; unclear D gene. CDR3 size: 14 residues. V lost 6 bases and J lost 6, with 15 bases in between. Germline assignment: CDR1 SNHLY and CDR2 FYNNEI. The CDR3 DNA follows: TGTGCCAGCAGGAGGCGAGACAACTTCAATGAGCAGTTCTTC. Its translation: CASRRRDNFNEQFF.

This clonotype has ten or more counts. V usage is TRBV18 and J usage is TRBJ2-1; D unclear. Deletions cut 3 bases from V and 7 bases from J, with 13 bases between. The germline V gene encodes CDR1 KGHSH and CDR2 LQKENI. This CDR3 spans 14 amino acids. CDR3 in amino acids: CASSPPESRNEQFF. The CDR3 nucleotides read TGTGCCAGCTCACCCCCCGAGTCGAGGAATGAGCAGTTCTTC.

This clonotype has just a few counts. V usage is TRBV7-9 and J usage is TRBJ2-1, with 9 nucleotides matching TRBD1. The CDR3 length is 17 residues. Germline V gene lookup returns CDR1 SEHNR and CDR2 FQNEAQ (reference sequence). Trimming took 3 bases from V and 8 from J; bases not matched to a gene: 14. The DNA of the CDR3 is TGTGCCAGCAGCTTGCTTGGGACAGGGCCCTCGGTCGATGAGCAGTTCTTC. The encoded protein is CASSLLGTGPSVDEQFF. Together with reference TRBV7-9 and TRBJ2-1, the CDR3 gives the full variable domain: DTGVSQNPRHKITKRGQNVTFRCDPISEHNRLYWYRQTLGQGPEFLTYFQNEAQLEKSRLLSDRFSAERPKGSFSTLEIQRTEQGDSAMYLCASSLLGTGPSVDEQFFGPGTRLTVL.

This chain connects TRBV6-5 to TRBJ2-5, with D perhaps matching TRBD1 or TRBD2 (5 bases each). The CDR3 extends over 13 amino acids. Trimming shortened V by 0 bases and J by 4 bases, and 6 bases separated the two germline ends. CDR1 and CDR2 from the germline V gene are MNHEY and SVGAGI. The CDR3 nucleotides read TGTGCCAGCAGTTACTCGAGGGGAGAGACCCAGTACTTC. Translation gives CASSYSRGETQYF.

This chain connects TRBV6-1 to TRBJ1-6; possible D gene TRBD1, 5 bases. V was cut by 2 bases and J by 2 bases, with 22 bases left in between. This CDR3 spans 20 amino acids. Germline CDR1 MNHNS, CDR2 SASEGT. The CDR3 nucleotides are TGTGCCAGCAGTGAAAAAGGTCAGGGCAGTATCTTCACCTATAATTCACCCCTCCACTTT. Translation: CASSEKGQGSIFTYNSPLHF.

This clonotype was recorded at least ten times. V is TRBV6-2 or TRBV6-3 and J is TRBJ2-1, with a weak D call TRBD2 (5 bases). Germline lookup yields CDR1 MNHEY and CDR2 SVGEGT. This CDR3 spans 15 amino acids. Trimming took off 6 bases at V and 4 bases at J, with 16 bases between the two ends. CDR3 residues: CASRLGEGRYNEQFF. The CDR3 coding sequence is TGTGCCAGCAGGCTGGGTGAGGGAAGATACAATGAGCAGTTCTTC.

The V and J genes are TRBV5-1 and TRBJ1-1; 7 bases agree with TRBD1. V gave up 4 bases and J gave up 5 bases; unmatched junction bases: 8. Germline V gene lookup returns CDR1 SGHRS and CDR2 YFSETQ. The length of the CDR3 is 14 residues. In DNA, the CDR3 is TGCGCCAGCAGCCTCCAGGGGGAATCGACTGAAGCTTTCTTT. It is translated as CASSLQGESTEAFF.

This clonotype has ten or more counts. The V and J genes are TRBV11-2 and TRBJ2-7, with D perhaps matching TRBD2 (5 bases). V shed 4 bases and J shed 0 bases, with 16 bases lying between them. CDR3 size: 16 residues. Germline CDR1 reads SGHAT; CDR2 reads FQNNGV. CDR3 DNA sequence: TGTGCCAGCAGCTCCGCCGGTAGCGCGAGCTCCTACGAGCAGTACTTC. Protein product: CASSSAGSASSYEQYF.

In this sample, this clonotype turned up many times. This sequence joins TRBV10-3 and TRBJ2-7, with a weak D call TRBD1 (7 bases). The CDR3 runs 13 residues. Trimming stripped 6 bases from V and 6 bases from J, with 15 bases between. Per the germline V gene, CDR1 is ENHRY and CDR2 is SYGVKD. For the CDR3, the DNA is TGTGCCATCAGCCGGGACTCAGGGGGCGAGCAGTACTTC. The encoded protein is CAISRDSGGEQYF.

The chain joins TRBV19 to TRBJ2-3; 7 bases map to TRBD1. The CDR3 runs to 16 residues. CDR1 and CDR2 from the germline V gene are LNHDA and SQIVND (reference sequence). With V trimmed by 0 bases and J by 3 bases, 6 bases remained unmatched. CDR3 region: CASSIEGQIPTDTQYF. CDR3 nucleotide sequence: TGTGCCAGTAGTATAGAGGGACAGATTCCGACAGATACGCAGTATTTT.

V usage is TRBV11-1 and J usage is TRBJ1-1, with 9 bases aligning to TRBD1. CDR3 length: 17 residues. V dropped 1 base and J dropped 0; count of bases not matched to a gene: 6. Germline CDR1 SGHAT, CDR2 FQDESV (reference sequence). The chain's CDR3 is CASSLGDRVFMNTEAFF. The CDR3 DNA reads as TGTGCCAGCAGCTTAGGGGACAGGGTGTTTATGAACACTGAAGCTTTCTTT.

This clonotype was detected ten times or more. The chain links TRBV19 to TRBJ2-1, with D possibly matching TRBD2 (6 bases). Between the trimmed V and J ends, which lost 3 bases and 7 bases, there was a span of 16 bases. CDR3 length: 15 residues. CDR1 LNHDA and CDR2 SQIVND come from the germline V gene (reference sequence). The CDR3 loop reads CASSIGGSPWNEQFF. The CDR3 nucleotides read TGTGCCAGTAGTATCGGAGGGAGCCCTTGGAATGAGCAGTTCTTC.

This clonotype has ten or more counts. V gene TRBV6-6 combines with J gene TRBJ1-1, with D perhaps TRBD1 (6 bases). The CDR3 length is 14 residues. V was pared by 2 bases and J by 5 bases, with 12 bases between. The germline CDR1 and CDR2 sequences are MNHNY and SVGAGI (reference sequence). CDR3 sequence reads: CASSYMQRGTEAFF. In nucleotides, the CDR3 is TGTGCCAGCAGTTACATGCAAAGGGGGACTGAAGCTTTCTTT.